The next 2 T cell receptor beta chains were all read from a single sample in a study of T cell responses to AZD1222 COVID-19 vaccine. The method was immunoSEQ multiplex PCR; TCRdb's version includes in-frame clones alone and lacks a portion of them. The data show fewer than 90,000 clones, around 84% seen once. The specimen comprised peripheral blood, sampled 28 days after the second AZD1222 dose. The receptor source for this set is an adult who received the AZD1222 COVID-19 vaccine.

This clone has more than one count but fewer than ten. The genes are TRBV28 and TRBJ1-2; 8 nucleotides align to TRBD1. Germline-derived CDR1 and CDR2 are MDHEN and SYDVKM. This CDR3 is built from 16 residues. Germline trimming cut 7 bases from V and 0 bases from J; bases unmatched to any gene: 10. The CDR3 DNA reads as TGTGCCAGCAACCCGGGACAGGCTACCTCTAACTATGGCTACACCTTC. Translating it yields CASNPGQATSNYGYTF.

This chain joins TRBV7-2 and TRBJ2-4; 10 nucleotides line up with TRBD1. The CDR3 spans 16 residues. Germline assignment: CDR1 SGHTA and CDR2 FQGNSA. Trimming cost V 1 base and J 8 bases; bases outside gene matches: 8. The CDR3 DNA follows: TGTGCCAGCAGCTTAGGGTTGGGACAGGGGAGAGACATTCAGTACTTC. It codes for CASSLGLGQGRDIQYF.